The rows below give T cell receptor beta chains drawn from one sample of a study of vaccination effects on CD4 cells after COVID-19. Assay: immunoSEQ multiplex PCR; the TCRdb copy retains only in-frame clones and omits some. The sample lists tens of thousands of clones, almost 85% occurring once. No antigens are known for them. The sample here was CD4+ T cells from PBMCs cultured with HCoV-NL63 spike peptides, taken after COVID-19 vaccination. The receptor set was obtained from a human donor who received a COVID-19 vaccine. Some clones in this sample may be carry-over from other donors' samples. Both conserved end residues are part of each CDR3. The order of the fields is J gene, D gene, V gene, clone size, CDR3 DNA, CDR3 protein. D genes are given only for firm matches. Clone size is shown for a subset of rows, as once, few, many or a class of expanded clone.

TRBJ1-6	TRBD1	TRBV25-1	-	TGTGCCAGCGGGGGACAGCCGTATTCACCCCTCCACTTT	CASGGQPYSPLHF
TRBJ2-1	TRBD2	TRBV6-5	-	TGTGCCAGCGGGTCCAGGCTAGCGGGGCTCAATGAGCAGTTCTTC	CASGSRLAGLNEQFF
TRBJ2-2	-	TRBV2	once	TGTGCCAGCAGTCGGCTTCAAAACACCGGGGAGCTGTTTTTT	CASSRLQNTGELFF
TRBJ1-4	TRBD1	TRBV6-5	-	TGTGCCAGCAGCCCACCGGGACAGGGAACTGAAAAACTGTTTTTT	CASSPPGQGTEKLFF
TRBJ1-6	-	TRBV19	-	TGTGCCTCGCGGGACACTTATAATTCACCCCTCCACTTT	CASRDTYNSPLHF
TRBJ1-2	-	TRBV28	once	TGTGCCAGCAGTTCGTCGGCAGGGTCCTATGGCTACACCTTC	CASSSSAGSYGYTF
TRBJ1-2	TRBD1	TRBV2	-	TGTGCCAGCAGTGAACTAGAGACAGGGTATTATGGCTACACCTTC	CASSELETGYYGYTF
TRBJ2-2	TRBD2	TRBV11-2	-	TGTGCCAGCAGCTTGGTTGTGGGAGGGACCGGGGAGCTGTTTTTT	CASSLVVGGTGELFF
TRBJ1-4	-	TRBV28	once	TGTGCCACTGGGGAAATAGAAAAACTGTTTTTT	CATGEIEKLFF
TRBJ2-3	-	TRBV30	-	TGTGCCTGGAGTAGGGACGTCAAAAGCACAGATACGCAGTATTTT	CAWSRDVKSTDTQYF
TRBJ1-3	TRBD1	TRBV4-1	-	TGCGCCAGCAGCGAAAACAGGGGGCTTAGTCGAAACACCATATATTTT	CASSENRGLSRNTIYF
TRBJ1-6	-	TRBV19	-	TGTGCCAGTAGTACGGAATATCCAAGATATAATTCACCCCTCCACTTT	CASSTEYPRYNSPLHF